This T cell receptor beta chain was documented in a study of shared clonotypes between healthy human individuals. Study as a whole: Those who served as donors were a couple of women and a few men between the ages of 18 and 49.

Trimming cost V 4 bases and J 1 base; bases outside gene matches: 9. The CDR3 has 16 residues. Germline CDR1 reads SGDLS; CDR2 reads YYNGEE. Measured with immunoSEQ multiplex PCR; TCRdb has only the in-frame clones, and not every one. The sample has about 470,000 clones; roughly three quarters are singletons. The source material was PBMCs. This chain links TRBV9 with TRBJ1-1; 8 bases are a match to TRBD1. The TCR comes from a woman aged 40-49 years in good health. Some clones in this sample may be carry-over from other donors' samples. As DNA, the CDR3 is TGTGCCAGCAGCCAACCAGGGGGCGCTTCGAACACTGAAGCTTTCTTT. It specifies CASSQPGGASNTEAFF.